This T cell receptor (beta chain) was recovered during a study of blood T cells in healthy people across ages. V lost 6 bases and J lost 1; bases outside the gene matches: 9. The germline gives CDR1 MDHEN, CDR2 SYDVKM. The CDR3 is made up of 15 amino acids. This clonotype was seen ten or more times. With a J-beta primer mix and a sample-barcoded 5' primer, a second PCR ran roughly 6 to 11 cycles. Each CDR3 protein is one row after TCRdb ran MiXCR on the 5' RACE reads. Among about 1,600,000 distinct CDR3 sequences listed, 40% to 50% were seen once. The TCR originated in a woman younger than 35 in good health. Sequencing used blood. The rearrangement links TRBV28 to TRBJ2-7; 7 bases agree with TRBD1. The chain's CDR3 is CASRRGQFTSYEQYF. CDR3 DNA sequence: TGTGCCAGCAGGAGGGGACAGTTCACTTCCTACGAGCAGTACTTC.